These T cell receptor beta chains were read from a single sample in a study of OX40 agonist ivuxolimab in advanced cancers. Assay: immunoSEQ multiplex PCR; the TCRdb copy retains only in-frame clones and omits some. The sample has 70,000 to 90,000 clones; 70% to 90% are singletons. Sequencing used CD4+ or CD8+ T cells sorted from blood, obtained in a trial of the OX40 agonist ivuxolimab. Receptors originate from an adult with an advanced solid tumor such as melanoma, head and neck, liver or kidney cancer. CDR3s leave out the opening cysteine and the closing phenylalanine or tryptophan. Each record gives: J gene, clone size, V gene, CDR3 protein. Where a row states a size, it is once, few, many or the class of an expanded clone; other rows omit it.

J: TRBJ2-7
size: NA
V: TRBV5-6
CDR3: ASSLGQLYEQY

J: TRBJ1-1
size: NA
V: TRBV6-6
CDR3: ASRLRDRAAF

J: TRBJ2-1
size: NA
V: TRBV5-1
CDR3: ASTDLTSGRAGYNEQF

J: NA
size: NA
V: TRBV5-1
CDR3: ASKFHVSGGSSYEQY

J: TRBJ2-7
size: once
V: TRBV5-4
CDR3: ASSQEPGQIYEQY

J: TRBJ1-1
size: NA
V: TRBV10-3
CDR3: AISESVQTEAF

J: TRBJ2-5
size: once
V: TRBV11-3
CDR3: ASRRTGAIQETQY

J: TRBJ1-5
size: NA
V: TRBV7-6
CDR3: ASSQTPGEPQH

J: TRBJ2-3
size: NA
V: TRBV7-9
CDR3: ASSLLAEDTDTQY

J: TRBJ1-4
size: NA
V: TRBV28
CDR3: ASSLVDNEKLF

J: TRBJ2-3
size: NA
V: TRBV27
CDR3: ASTTTYTQY

J: TRBJ1-1
size: NA
V: TRBV6-6
CDR3: ASSYAGRDTEAF

J: TRBJ2-7
size: NA
V: TRBV7-9
CDR3: ASSLAGQVSYEQY

J: TRBJ2-7
size: NA
V: TRBV29-1
CDR3: SVEGQDNSYEQY

J: TRBJ1-2
size: once
V: TRBV6-1
CDR3: ASSEAWDRGYGYT

J: TRBJ1-5
size: NA
V: TRBV15
CDR3: ATSRDRGASGPQH

J: TRBJ2-1
size: NA
V: TRBV12-2
CDR3: ASRFVGGEQF

J: TRBJ2-1
size: few
V: TRBV7-3
CDR3: ASSLDASGRVDEQF

J: TRBJ1-1
size: NA
V: TRBV28
CDR3: ASRPSMNTEAF

J: TRBJ1-2
size: NA
V: TRBV7-9
CDR3: ASSLGQELANYGYT